This TCR beta chain was captured by sequencing in a study of identifying expanded T cells in peripheral blood. During the collection period, no donor immune events like infections were recorded. This CDR3 region has 16 residues. The V end lost 5 bases, the J end lost 0 bases, and 15 bases lay between the germline ends. Germline V gene sequence: CDR1 MDHEN, CDR2 SYDVKM. About this clone itself: Other DNA sequences in this sample translate to the same CDR3.

Sequenced by immunoSEQ multiplex PCR; TCRdb stores in-frame clones only, minus some. Among 80,000 to 90,000 clones listed, approximately 89% were seen once. The sample comprised blood. This sequence was found in a person between 18 and 75 years old in good health. This chain joins TRBV28 and TRBJ2-3, with D perhaps TRBD2 (6 bases). The CDR3 DNA sequence: TGTGCCAGCAGTATTCCCGGGACTGCTAGCACAGATACGCAGTATTTT. Translating gives CASSIPGTASTDTQYF.